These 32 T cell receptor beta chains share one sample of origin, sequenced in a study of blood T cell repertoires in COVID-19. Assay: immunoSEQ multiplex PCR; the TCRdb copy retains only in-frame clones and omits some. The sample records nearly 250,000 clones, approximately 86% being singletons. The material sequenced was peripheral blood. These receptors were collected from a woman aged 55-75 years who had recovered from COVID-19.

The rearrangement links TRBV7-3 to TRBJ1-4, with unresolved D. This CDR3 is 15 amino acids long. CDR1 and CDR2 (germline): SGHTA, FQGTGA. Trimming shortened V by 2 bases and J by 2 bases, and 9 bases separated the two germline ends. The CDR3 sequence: CASSLVGGTNEKLFF. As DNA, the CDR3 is TGTGCCAGCAGCTTAGTAGGAGGGACTAATGAAAAACTGTTTTTT.

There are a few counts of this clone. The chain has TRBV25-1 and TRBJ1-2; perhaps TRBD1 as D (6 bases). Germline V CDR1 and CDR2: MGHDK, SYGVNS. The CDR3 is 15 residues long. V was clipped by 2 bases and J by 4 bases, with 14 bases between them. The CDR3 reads CASSENRAGAYGYTF. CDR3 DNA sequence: TGTGCCAGCAGTGAAAATAGGGCAGGGGCCTATGGCTACACCTTC.

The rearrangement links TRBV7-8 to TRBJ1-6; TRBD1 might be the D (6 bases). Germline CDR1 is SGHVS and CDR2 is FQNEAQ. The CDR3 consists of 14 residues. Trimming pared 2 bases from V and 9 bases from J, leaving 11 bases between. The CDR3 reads CASSLRTDSSPLHF. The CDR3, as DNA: TGTGCCAGCAGCTTAAGGACAGACAGTTCACCCCTCCACTTT.

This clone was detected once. The CDR3 protein is CASYSGYTEAFF. CDR3 sequence (DNA): TGTGCCAGCTATTCAGGGTATACTGAAGCTTTCTTT. The V and J genes are TRBV11-2 and TRBJ1-1, with a weak D call TRBD1 (5 bases). V lost 8 bases, J lost 5 bases, and 12 bases lay in between. Per germline, CDR1 SGHAT and CDR2 FQNNGV. This CDR3 contains 12 residues.

The CDR3 loop reads CASSRRTSGAPDTQYF. Written as DNA, the CDR3 is TGTGCCAGCAGTCGTCGAACTAGCGGGGCGCCAGATACGCAGTATTTT. J is TRBJ2-3 and V is TRBV6-6, with 10 bases lining up with TRBD2. V lost 5 bases, J lost 4 bases, and 9 bases stayed unmatched. The CDR3 contains 16 residues. Germline V lookup: CDR1 MNHNY, CDR2 SVGAGI (reference sequence).

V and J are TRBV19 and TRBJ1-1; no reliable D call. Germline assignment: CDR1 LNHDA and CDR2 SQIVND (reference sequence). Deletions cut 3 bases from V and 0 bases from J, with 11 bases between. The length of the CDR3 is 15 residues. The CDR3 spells CASSIMGGMNTEAFF. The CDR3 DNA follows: TGTGCCAGTAGTATTATGGGCGGGATGAACACTGAAGCTTTCTTT.

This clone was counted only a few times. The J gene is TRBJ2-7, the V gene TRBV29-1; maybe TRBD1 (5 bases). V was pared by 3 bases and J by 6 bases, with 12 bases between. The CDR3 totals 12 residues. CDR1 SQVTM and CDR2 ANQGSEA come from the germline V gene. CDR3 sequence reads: CSVDQGRGEQYF. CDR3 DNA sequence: TGCAGCGTTGATCAGGGCCGTGGCGAGCAGTACTTC.

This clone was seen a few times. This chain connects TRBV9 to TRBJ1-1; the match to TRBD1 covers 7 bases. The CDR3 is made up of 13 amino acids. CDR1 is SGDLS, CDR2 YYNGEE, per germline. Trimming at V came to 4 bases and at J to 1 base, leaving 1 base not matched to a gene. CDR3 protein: CASSWDRNTEAFF. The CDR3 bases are TGTGCCAGCAGCTGGGACAGGAACACTGAAGCTTTCTTT.

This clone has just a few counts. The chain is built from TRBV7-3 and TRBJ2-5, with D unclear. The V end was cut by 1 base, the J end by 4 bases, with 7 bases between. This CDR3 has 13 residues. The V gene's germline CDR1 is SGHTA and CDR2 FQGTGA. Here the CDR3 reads CASSLNPRETQYF. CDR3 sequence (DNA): TGTGCCAGCAGCTTAAATCCGAGAGAGACCCAGTACTTC.

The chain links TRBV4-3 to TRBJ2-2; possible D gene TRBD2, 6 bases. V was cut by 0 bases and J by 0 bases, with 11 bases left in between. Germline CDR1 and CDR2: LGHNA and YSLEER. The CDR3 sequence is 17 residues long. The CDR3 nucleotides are TGCGCCAGCAGCCAAGATTACGGGGGTACGAACACCGGGGAGCTGTTTTTT. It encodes CASSQDYGGTNTGELFF.

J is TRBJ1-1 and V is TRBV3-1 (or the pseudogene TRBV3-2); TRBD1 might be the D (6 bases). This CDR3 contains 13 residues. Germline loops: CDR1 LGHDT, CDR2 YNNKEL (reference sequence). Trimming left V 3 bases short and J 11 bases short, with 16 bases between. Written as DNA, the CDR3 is TGTGCCAGCAGCCATCACAGGGAGATTTCGGCTTTCTTT. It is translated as CASSHHREISAFF.

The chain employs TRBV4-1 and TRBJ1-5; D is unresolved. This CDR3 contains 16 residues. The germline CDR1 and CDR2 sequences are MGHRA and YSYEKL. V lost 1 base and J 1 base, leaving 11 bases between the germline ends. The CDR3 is CASSQVRGRSNQPQHF. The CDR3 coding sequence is TGCGCCAGCAGCCAAGTGCGAGGGAGGAGCAATCAGCCCCAGCATTTT.

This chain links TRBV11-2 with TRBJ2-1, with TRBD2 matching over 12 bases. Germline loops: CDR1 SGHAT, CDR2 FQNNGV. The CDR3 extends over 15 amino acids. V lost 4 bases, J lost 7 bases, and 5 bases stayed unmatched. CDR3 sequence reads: CASSSLLAGGNEQFF. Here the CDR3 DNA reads TGTGCCAGCAGCTCTTTACTAGCGGGGGGAAATGAGCAGTTCTTC.

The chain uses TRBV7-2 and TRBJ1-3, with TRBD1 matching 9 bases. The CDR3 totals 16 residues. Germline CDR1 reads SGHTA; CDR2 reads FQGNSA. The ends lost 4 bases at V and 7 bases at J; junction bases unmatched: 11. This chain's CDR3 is CASSSTGGSWENTIYF. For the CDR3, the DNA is TGTGCCAGCAGCTCAACAGGGGGCAGTTGGGAGAACACCATATATTTT.

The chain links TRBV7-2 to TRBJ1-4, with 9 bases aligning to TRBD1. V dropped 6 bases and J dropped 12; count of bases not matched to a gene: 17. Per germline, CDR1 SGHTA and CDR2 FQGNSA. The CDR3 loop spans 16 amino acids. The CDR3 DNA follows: TGTGCCAGCAGACCCCGGGACAGGGCAGGGGCTGGGGAACTGTTTTTT. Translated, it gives CASRPRDRAGAGELFF.

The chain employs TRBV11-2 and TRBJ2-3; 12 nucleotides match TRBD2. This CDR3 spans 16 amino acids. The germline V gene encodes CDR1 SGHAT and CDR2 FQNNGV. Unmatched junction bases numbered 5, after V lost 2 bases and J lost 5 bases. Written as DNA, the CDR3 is TGTGCCAGCAGCTTACTAGCGGGGGGGATGATAGATACGCAGTATTTT. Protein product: CASSLLAGGMIDTQYF.

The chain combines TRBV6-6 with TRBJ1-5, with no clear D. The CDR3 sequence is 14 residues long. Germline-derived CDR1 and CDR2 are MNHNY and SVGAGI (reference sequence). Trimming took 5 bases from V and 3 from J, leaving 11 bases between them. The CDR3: CASSIRRFNQPQHF. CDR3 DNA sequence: TGTGCCAGCAGTATACGGAGATTCAATCAGCCCCAGCATTTT.

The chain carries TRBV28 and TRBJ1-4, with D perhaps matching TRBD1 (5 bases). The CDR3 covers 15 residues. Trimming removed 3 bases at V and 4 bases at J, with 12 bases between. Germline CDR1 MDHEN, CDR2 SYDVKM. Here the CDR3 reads CASSFRAGNNEKLFF. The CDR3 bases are TGTGCCAGCAGTTTTCGGGCAGGGAATAATGAAAAACTGTTTTTT.

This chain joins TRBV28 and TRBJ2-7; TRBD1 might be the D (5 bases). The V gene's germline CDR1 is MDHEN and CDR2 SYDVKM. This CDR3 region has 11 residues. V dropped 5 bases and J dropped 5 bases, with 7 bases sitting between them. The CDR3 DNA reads TGTGCCAGCAGTGACAGCAACGAGCAGTACTTC. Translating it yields CASSDSNEQYF. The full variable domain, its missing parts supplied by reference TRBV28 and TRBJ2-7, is DVKVTQSSRYLVKRTGEKVFLECVQDMDHENMFWYRQDPGLGLRLIYFSYDVKMKEKGDIPEGYSVSREKKERFSLILESASTNQTSMYLCASSDSNEQYFGPGTRLTVT.

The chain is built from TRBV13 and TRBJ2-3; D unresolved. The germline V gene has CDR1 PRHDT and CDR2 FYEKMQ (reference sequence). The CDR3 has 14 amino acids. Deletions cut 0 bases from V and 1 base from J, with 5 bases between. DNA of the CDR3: TGTGCCAGCAGCTTAGGGACTCGCACAGATACGCAGTATTTT. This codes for CASSLGTRTDTQYF.

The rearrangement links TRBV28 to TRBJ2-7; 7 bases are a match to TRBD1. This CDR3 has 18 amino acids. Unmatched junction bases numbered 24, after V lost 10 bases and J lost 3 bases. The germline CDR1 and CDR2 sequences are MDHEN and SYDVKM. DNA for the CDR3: TGTGCCACCGGCATAGGGGGACAGACCTTCCAAGGGAACTACGAGCAGTACTTC. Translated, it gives CATGIGGQTFQGNYEQYF.

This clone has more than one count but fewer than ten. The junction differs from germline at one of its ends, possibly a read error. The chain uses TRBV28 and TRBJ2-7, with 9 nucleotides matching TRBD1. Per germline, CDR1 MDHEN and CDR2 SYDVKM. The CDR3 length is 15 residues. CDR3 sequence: CASRAPGQGSYEQSF. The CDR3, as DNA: TGTGCCAGCAGGGCCCCGGGACAGGGTTCCTACGAGCAGTCCTTC.

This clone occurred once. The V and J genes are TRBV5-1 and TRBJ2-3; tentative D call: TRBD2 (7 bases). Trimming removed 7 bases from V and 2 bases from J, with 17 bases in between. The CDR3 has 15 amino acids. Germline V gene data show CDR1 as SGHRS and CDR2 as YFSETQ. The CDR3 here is CASGRGGAVTDTQYF. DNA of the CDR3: TGCGCCAGCGGACGAGGGGGGGCCGTCACAGATACGCAGTATTTT.

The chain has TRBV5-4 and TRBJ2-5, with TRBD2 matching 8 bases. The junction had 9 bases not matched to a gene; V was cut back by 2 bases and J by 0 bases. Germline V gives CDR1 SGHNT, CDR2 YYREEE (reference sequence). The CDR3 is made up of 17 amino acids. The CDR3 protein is CASSFSGLDFNQETQYF. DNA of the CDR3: TGTGCCAGCAGCTTCTCGGGACTAGACTTTAACCAAGAGACCCAGTACTTC.

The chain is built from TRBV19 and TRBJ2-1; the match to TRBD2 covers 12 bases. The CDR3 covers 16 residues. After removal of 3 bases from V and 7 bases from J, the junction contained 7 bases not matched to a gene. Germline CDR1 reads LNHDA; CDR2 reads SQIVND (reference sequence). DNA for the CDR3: TGTGCCAGTAGTATCCAACTAGCGGGGGGCCTAAATGAGCAGTTCTTC. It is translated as CASSIQLAGGLNEQFF.

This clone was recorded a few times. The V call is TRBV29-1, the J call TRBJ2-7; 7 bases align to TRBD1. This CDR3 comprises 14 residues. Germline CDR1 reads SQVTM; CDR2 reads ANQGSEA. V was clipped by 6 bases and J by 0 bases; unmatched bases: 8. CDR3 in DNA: TGCAGCGTCGTACACCGGGACAGCTCCTACGAGCAGTACTTC. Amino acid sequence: CSVVHRDSSYEQYF.

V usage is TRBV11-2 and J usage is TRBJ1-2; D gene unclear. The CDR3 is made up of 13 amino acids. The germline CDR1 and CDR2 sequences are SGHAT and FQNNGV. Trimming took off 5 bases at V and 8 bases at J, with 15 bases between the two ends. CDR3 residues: CASSLGHIGGYTF. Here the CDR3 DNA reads TGTGCCAGCAGCCTGGGCCATATAGGCGGCTACACCTTC.

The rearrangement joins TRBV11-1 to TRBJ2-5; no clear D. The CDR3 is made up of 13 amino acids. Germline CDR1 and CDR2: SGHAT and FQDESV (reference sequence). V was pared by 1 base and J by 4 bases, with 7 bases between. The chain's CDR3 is CASSLGLLETQYF. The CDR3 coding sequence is TGTGCCAGCAGCTTAGGCCTATTAGAGACCCAGTACTTC.

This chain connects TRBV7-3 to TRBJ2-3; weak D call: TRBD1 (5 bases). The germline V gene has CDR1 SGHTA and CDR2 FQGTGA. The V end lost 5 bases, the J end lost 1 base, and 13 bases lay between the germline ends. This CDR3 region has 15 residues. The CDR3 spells CASSRTLGGTDTQYF. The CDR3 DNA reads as TGTGCCAGCAGCCGGACCCTAGGGGGCACAGATACGCAGTATTTT.

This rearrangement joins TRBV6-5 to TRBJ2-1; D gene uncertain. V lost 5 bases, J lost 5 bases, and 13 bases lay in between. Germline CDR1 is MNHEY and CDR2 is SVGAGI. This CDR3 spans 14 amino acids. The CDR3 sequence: CASSQPGTHNEQFF. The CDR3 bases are TGTGCCAGCAGTCAACCGGGTACCCACAATGAGCAGTTCTTC.

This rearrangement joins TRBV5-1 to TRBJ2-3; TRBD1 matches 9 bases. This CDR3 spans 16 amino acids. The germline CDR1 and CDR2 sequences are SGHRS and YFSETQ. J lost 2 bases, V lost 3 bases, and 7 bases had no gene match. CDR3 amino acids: CASSSQGTGTTDTQYF. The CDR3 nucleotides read TGCGCCAGCAGCTCGCAAGGGACAGGGACCACAGATACGCAGTATTTT.

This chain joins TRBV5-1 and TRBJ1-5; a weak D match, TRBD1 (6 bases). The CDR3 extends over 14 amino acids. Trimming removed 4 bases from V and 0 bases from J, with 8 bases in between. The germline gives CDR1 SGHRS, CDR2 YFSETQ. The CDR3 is CASSPDSSNQPQHF. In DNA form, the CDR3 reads TGCGCCAGCAGCCCGGACAGTAGCAATCAGCCCCAGCATTTT.